This T cell receptor beta chain was recorded in a study of blood T cell repertoires in COVID-19. Libraries were prepared by immunoSEQ multiplex PCR; TCRdb keeps only in-frame clonotypes and omits some of them. The table records under 250,000 clones, almost 85% of them present only once. The CDR3 consists of 14 residues. V dropped 8 bases and J dropped 1 base, with 12 bases sitting between them. Germline V gene data show CDR1 as SNHLY and CDR2 as FYNNEI. The rearrangement joins TRBV2 to TRBJ1-5; TRBD1 is a possible D gene (5 bases). The sequence came from a woman between 65 and 79 years old with COVID-19, enrolled during active disease. The sample taken for sequencing was peripheral blood. The CDR3 sequence: CASASAGSNQPQHF. The CDR3 DNA is TGTGCCAGCGCCTCGGCAGGGAGCAATCAGCCCCAGCATTTT.